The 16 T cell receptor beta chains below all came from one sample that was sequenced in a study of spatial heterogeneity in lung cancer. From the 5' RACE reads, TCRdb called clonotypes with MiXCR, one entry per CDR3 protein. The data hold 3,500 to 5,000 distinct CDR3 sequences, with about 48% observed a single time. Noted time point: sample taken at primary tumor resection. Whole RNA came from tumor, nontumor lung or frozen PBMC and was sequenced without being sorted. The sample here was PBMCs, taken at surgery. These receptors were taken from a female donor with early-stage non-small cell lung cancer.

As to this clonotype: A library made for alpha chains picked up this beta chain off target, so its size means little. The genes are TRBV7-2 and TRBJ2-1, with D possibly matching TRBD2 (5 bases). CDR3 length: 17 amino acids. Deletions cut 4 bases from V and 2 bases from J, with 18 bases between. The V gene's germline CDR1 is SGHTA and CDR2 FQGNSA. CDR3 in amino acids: CASSSIGVPAPYNEQFF. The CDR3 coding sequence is TGTGCCAGCAGCTCTATCGGGGTTCCCGCACCCTACAATGAGCAGTTCTTC.

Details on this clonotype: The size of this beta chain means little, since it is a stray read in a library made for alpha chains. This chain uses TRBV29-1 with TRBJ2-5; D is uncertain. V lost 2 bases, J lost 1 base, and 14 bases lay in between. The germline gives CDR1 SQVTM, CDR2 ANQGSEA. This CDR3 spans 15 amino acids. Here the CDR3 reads CSVEPDKESQETQYF. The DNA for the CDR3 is TGCAGCGTTGAACCGGATAAGGAGTCCCAAGAGACCCAGTACTTC.

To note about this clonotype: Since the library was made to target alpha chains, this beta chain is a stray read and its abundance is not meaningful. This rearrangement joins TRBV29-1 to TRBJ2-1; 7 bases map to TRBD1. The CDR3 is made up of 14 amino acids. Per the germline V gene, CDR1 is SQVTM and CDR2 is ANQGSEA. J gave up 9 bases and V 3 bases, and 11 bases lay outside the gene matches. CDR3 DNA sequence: TGCAGCGTTGAGGGTAAAGGGGGCTATAGTGAGCAGTTCTTC. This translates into CSVEGKGGYSEQFF.

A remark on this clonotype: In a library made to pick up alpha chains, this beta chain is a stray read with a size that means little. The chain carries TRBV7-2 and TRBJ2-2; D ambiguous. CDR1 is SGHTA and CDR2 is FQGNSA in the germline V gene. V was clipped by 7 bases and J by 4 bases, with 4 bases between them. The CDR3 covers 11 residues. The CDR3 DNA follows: TGTGCCAGCATGGTCACCGGGGAGCTGTTTTTT. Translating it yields CASMVTGELFF.

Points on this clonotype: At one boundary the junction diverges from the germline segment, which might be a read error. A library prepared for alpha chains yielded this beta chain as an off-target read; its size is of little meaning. CDR3 amino acids: CASSLSVLAQNIQYF. The CDR3 region has the DNA TGTGCCAGCAGTTTATCCGTACTAGCCCAAAACATTCAGTACTTC. The J gene is TRBJ2-4, the V gene TRBV27, with a tentative D call TRBD2 (6 bases). In germline, CDR1 is MNHEY, CDR2 SMNVEV (reference sequence). The CDR3 covers 15 residues.

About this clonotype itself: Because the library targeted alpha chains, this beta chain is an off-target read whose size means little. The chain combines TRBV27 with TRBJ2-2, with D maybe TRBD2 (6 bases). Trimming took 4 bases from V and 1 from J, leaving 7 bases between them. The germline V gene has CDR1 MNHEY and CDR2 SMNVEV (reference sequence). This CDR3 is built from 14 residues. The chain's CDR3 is CASSSGLNTGELFF. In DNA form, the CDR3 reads TGTGCCAGCAGTTCGGGACTGAACACCGGGGAGCTGTTTTTT.

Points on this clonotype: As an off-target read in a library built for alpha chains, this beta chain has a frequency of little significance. In DNA form, the CDR3 reads TGTGCCAGCAGCGATGGACCGACCTACGAGCAGTACTTC. This translates into CASSDGPTYEQYF. The rearrangement joins TRBV14 to TRBJ2-7; D remains ambiguous. The V and J ends lost 5 bases and 2 bases respectively, with 10 bases between them. The germline CDR1 and CDR2 sequences are SGHDN and FVKESK. There are 13 residues in the CDR3. Supplemented by reference TRBV14 and TRBJ2-7, the full variable domain reads EAGVTQFPSHSVIEKGQTVTLRCDPISGHDNLYWYRRVMGKEIKFLLHFVKESKQDESGMPNNRFLAERTGGTYSTLKVQPAELEDSGVYFCASSDGPTYEQYFGPGTRLTVT.

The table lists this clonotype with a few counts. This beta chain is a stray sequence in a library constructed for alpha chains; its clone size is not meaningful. CDR3 amino acids: CASSIAGDSSTQYF. CDR3 nucleotide sequence: TGTGCCAGTAGTATAGCCGGGGACTCCAGCACGCAGTATTTT. The chain joins TRBV19 to TRBJ2-3, with D possibly being TRBD2 (6 bases). The CDR3 runs to 14 residues. V dropped 1 base and J dropped 9 bases, with 14 bases sitting between them. The germline V gene has CDR1 LNHDA and CDR2 SQIVND (reference sequence).

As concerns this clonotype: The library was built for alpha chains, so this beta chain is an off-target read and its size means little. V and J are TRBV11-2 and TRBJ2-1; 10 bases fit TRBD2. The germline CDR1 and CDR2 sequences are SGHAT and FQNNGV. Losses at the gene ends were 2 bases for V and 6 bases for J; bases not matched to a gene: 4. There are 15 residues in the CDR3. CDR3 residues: CASSLSSGRANEQFF. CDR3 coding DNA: TGTGCCAGCAGCTTATCCAGCGGGAGGGCCAATGAGCAGTTCTTC.

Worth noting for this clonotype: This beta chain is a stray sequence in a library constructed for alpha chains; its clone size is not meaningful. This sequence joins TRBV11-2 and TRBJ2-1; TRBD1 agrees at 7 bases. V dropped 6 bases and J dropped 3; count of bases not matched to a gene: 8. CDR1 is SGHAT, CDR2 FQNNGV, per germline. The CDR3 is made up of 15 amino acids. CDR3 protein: CASRPQGRNYNEQFF. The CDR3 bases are TGTGCCAGCAGACCACAGGGGCGGAACTACAATGAGCAGTTCTTC.

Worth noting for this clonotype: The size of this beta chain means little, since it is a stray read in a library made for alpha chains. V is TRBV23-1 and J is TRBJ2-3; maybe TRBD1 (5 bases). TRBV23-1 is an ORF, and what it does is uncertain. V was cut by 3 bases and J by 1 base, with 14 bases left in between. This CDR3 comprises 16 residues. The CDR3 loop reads CASSQNRSACTDTQYF. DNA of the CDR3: TGCGCCAGCAGTCAGAACAGGTCCGCCTGCACAGATACGCAGTATTTT.

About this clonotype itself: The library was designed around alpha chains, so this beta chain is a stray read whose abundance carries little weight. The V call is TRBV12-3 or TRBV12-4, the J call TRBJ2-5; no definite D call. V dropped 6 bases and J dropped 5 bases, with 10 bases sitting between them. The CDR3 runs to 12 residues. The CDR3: CASSPTRETQYF. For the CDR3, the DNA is TGTGCCAGCAGCCCGACCCGGGAGACCCAGTACTTC.

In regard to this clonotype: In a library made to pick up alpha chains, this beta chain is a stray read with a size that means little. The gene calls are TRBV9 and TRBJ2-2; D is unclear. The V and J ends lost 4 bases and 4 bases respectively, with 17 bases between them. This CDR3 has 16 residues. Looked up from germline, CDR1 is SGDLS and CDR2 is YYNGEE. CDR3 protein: CASSTQSGSITGELFF. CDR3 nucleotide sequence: TGTGCCAGCAGCACCCAGTCCGGGTCAATCACCGGGGAGCTGTTTTTT.

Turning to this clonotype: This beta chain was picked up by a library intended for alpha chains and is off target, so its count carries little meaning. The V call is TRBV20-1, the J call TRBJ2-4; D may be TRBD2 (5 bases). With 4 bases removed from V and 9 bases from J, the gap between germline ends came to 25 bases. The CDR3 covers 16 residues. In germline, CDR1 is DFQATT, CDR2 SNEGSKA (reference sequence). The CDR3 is CSATLLRPGLATIQYF. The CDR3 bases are TGCAGTGCTACCCTCCTCCGGCCGGGGTTGGCAACCATTCAGTACTTC.

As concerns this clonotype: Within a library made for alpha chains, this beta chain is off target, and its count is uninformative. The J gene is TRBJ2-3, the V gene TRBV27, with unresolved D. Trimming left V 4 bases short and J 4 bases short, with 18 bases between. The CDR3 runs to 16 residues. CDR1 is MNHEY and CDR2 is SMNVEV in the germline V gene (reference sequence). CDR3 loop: CASSSVGSAGPDTQYF. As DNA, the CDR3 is TGTGCCAGCAGTTCTGTGGGATCAGCTGGCCCAGATACGCAGTATTTT.

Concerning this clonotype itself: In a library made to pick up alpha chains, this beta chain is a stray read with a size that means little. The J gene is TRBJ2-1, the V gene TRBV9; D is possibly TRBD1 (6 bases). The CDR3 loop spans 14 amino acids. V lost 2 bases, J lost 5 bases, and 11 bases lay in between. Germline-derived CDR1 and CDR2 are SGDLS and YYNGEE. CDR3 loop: CASSVRTENNEQFF. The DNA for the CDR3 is TGTGCCAGCAGCGTTCGGACAGAAAACAATGAGCAGTTCTTC.